This passage covers 22 T cell receptor beta chains from one sample sequenced in a study of shared clonotypes between healthy human individuals. In the naive CD8 group, cells lacked CD45RO and were positively selected for CCR7, so terminally differentiated effector memory CD45RA+ cells were left out. TCRdb's table, derived via immunoSEQ multiplex PCR, lists solely in-frame clones and lacks some. This table holds around 700,000 clones, 92% found once. Sequenced material: naive CD8+ T cells sorted from blood. All receptors come from a man aged 30 to 45 in good health.

The rearrangement links TRBV5-4 to TRBJ2-2; D assignment may be TRBD1 or TRBD2 (5 bases each). Trimming took off 1 base at V and 5 bases at J, with 9 bases between the two ends. The CDR3 sequence is 14 residues long. CDR1 is SGHNT and CDR2 is YYREEE in the germline V gene (reference sequence). The CDR3, as DNA: TGTGCCAGCAGCTTGCGGGACGGAACCGGGGAGCTGTTTTTT. As protein: CASSLRDGTGELFF.

The chain employs TRBV2 and TRBJ1-5; possibly TRBD1 for D (5 bases). Germline CDR1 is SNHLY and CDR2 is FYNNEI. The CDR3 runs 13 residues. Trimming removed 6 bases at V and 7 bases at J, with 13 bases between. The CDR3 protein is CASRGGSGQPQHF. CDR3 DNA sequence: TGTGCCAGCAGGGGGGGGTCGGGGCAGCCCCAGCATTTT.

The chain employs TRBV11-2 and TRBJ2-7; the match to TRBD1 covers 9 bases. V lost 4 bases, J lost 7 bases, and 8 bases stayed unmatched. Per germline, CDR1 SGHAT and CDR2 FQNNGV. The CDR3 sequence is 14 residues long. This CDR3 is CASSSGTGYGEQYF. As DNA, the CDR3 is TGTGCCAGCAGCTCTGGGACAGGGTATGGAGAGCAGTACTTC. The whole variable domain, filled in from reference TRBV11-2 and TRBJ2-7, reads EAGVAQSPRYKIIEKRQSVAFWCNPISGHATLYWYQQILGQGPKLLIQFQNNGVVDDSQLPKDRFSAERLKGVDSTLKIQPAKLEDSAVYLCASSSGTGYGEQYFGPGTRLTVT.

This chain uses TRBV28 with TRBJ1-3; 12 bases are shared with TRBD1. V dropped 2 bases and J dropped 7; count of bases not matched to a gene: 6. From germline, CDR1 is MDHEN and CDR2 SYDVKM. The CDR3 loop spans 16 amino acids. Written as DNA, the CDR3 is TGTGCCAGCAGTTTAGGGGGACAGGGGGCGAGGAACACCATATATTTT. Protein product: CASSLGGQGARNTIYF. The full variable domain, its missing parts supplied by reference TRBV28 and TRBJ1-3, is DVKVTQSSRYLVKRTGEKVFLECVQDMDHENMFWYRQDPGLGLRLIYFSYDVKMKEKGDIPEGYSVSREKKERFSLILESASTNQTSMYLCASSLGGQGARNTIYFGEGSWLTVV.

The chain recombines TRBV14 with TRBJ2-1; 9 nucleotides align to TRBD2. Germline values: CDR1 SGHDN, CDR2 FVKESK. The CDR3 has 17 residues. The ends lost 0 bases at V and 5 bases at J; junction bases unmatched: 8. The CDR3 region has the DNA TGTGCCAGCAGCCAAGATCAAAGGACTAGCGTTGACAATGAGCAGTTCTTC. The encoded protein is CASSQDQRTSVDNEQFF. Using reference TRBV14 and TRBJ2-1 for the parts outside the CDR3, the full variable domain is EAGVTQFPSHSVIEKGQTVTLRCDPISGHDNLYWYRRVMGKEIKFLLHFVKESKQDESGMPNNRFLAERTGGTYSTLKVQPAELEDSGVYFCASSQDQRTSVDNEQFFGPGTRLTVL.

The chain uses TRBV27 and TRBJ1-1, with no clear D. This CDR3 region has 13 residues. Germline lookup yields CDR1 MNHEY and CDR2 SMNVEV (reference sequence). V shed 2 bases and J shed 6 bases, with 10 bases lying between them. In DNA, the CDR3 is TGTGCCAGCAGTTTAATGTATACGGCTGAAGCTTTCTTT. Translation gives CASSLMYTAEAFF.

This clone was found once. This same CDR3 is encoded by further DNA sequences in the sample. The V gene is TRBV11-2, the J gene TRBJ2-7; D not resolved. This CDR3 spans 12 amino acids. The germline CDR1 and CDR2 sequences are SGHAT and FQNNGV. The germline V and J ends were trimmed by 3 bases and 1 base, with 4 bases remaining between them. CDR3 sequence: CASSFLSYEQYF. In nucleotides, the CDR3 is TGTGCCAGCAGCTTTTTGTCCTACGAGCAGTACTTC.

The V gene is TRBV21-1, the J gene TRBJ2-1. TRBV21-1 is recorded as a pseudogene. This CDR3 is 19 amino acids long. The DNA of the CDR3 is TGTGCCAGCAGCAAAGGGTATGTGGGGGAGCGGAGTCCCTACAATGAGCAGTTCTTC. Its translation: CASSKGYVGERSPYNEQFF.

The CDR3 protein is CASSLKGWGEQYF. For the CDR3, the DNA is TGTGCCAGCAGTTTAAAGGGGTGGGGCGAGCAGTACTTC. The V and J genes are TRBV27 and TRBJ2-7; tentatively, D is TRBD1 (5 bases). Germline V lookup: CDR1 MNHEY, CDR2 SMNVEV (reference sequence). The length of the CDR3 is 13 residues. Trimming pared 2 bases from V and 6 bases from J, leaving 11 bases between.

The chain joins TRBV9 to TRBJ1-3; D gene ambiguous. The CDR3 spans 20 residues. Deletions cut 3 bases from V and 0 bases from J, with 25 bases between. Germline V lookup: CDR1 SGDLS, CDR2 YYNGEE. The CDR3 is CASSGRSRQDPGNSGNTIYF. The CDR3 DNA sequence: TGTGCCAGCAGCGGTAGGTCCCGGCAGGATCCGGGGAACTCTGGAAACACCATATATTTT. Based on the CDR3 plus reference TRBV9 and TRBJ1-3, the full variable domain is DSGVTQTPKHLITATGQRVTLRCSPRSGDLSVYWYQQSLDQGLQFLIQYYNGEERAKGNILERFSAQQFPDLHSELNLSSLELGDSALYFCASSGRSRQDPGNSGNTIYFGEGSWLTVV.

The chain joins TRBV7-3 to TRBJ2-7; 10 nucleotides agree with TRBD2. Trimming at V came to 10 bases and at J to 2 bases, leaving 8 bases not matched to a gene. The CDR3 covers 14 residues. The germline gives CDR1 SGHTA, CDR2 FQGTGA. The DNA of the CDR3 is TGTGCCATCGAACTAGCGGGGCCGACCTACGAGCAGTACTTC. Amino acid sequence: CAIELAGPTYEQYF.

This chain uses TRBV11-2 with TRBJ1-1, with a possible D match to TRBD1 (5 bases). The ends were cut back, 1 base at V and 0 bases at J, with 9 bases in the middle. The CDR3 is 15 amino acids. The germline V gene has CDR1 SGHAT and CDR2 FQNNGV. Here the CDR3 DNA reads TGTGCCAGCAGCTTAGGGCCAGGGTTGAACACTGAAGCTTTCTTT. Amino acid sequence: CASSLGPGLNTEAFF.

The chain carries TRBV4-1 and TRBJ2-1; D possibly corresponds to TRBD2 (5 bases). Deletions cut 3 bases from V and 8 bases from J, with 11 bases between. Germline V gene data show CDR1 as MGHRA and CDR2 as YSYEKL. The CDR3 is 13 residues long. CDR3 nucleotides: TGCGCCAGCAGCCATAGACCAGCGGATGAGCAGTTCTTC. This gives the protein CASSHRPADEQFF.

Turning to this clone: Additional DNA sequences in this sample encode the identical CDR3. The rearrangement joins TRBV30 to TRBJ1-1, with D unclear. Trimming left V 5 bases short and J 2 bases short, with 6 bases between. The germline V gene encodes CDR1 GTSNPN and CDR2 SVGIG (reference sequence). The CDR3 has 11 residues. CDR3 residues: CAWGLNTEAFF. CDR3 DNA: TGTGCCTGGGGTTTAAACACTGAAGCTTTCTTT.

In the case of this clone: Different DNA sequences within this sample yield the same CDR3. This chain uses TRBV19 with TRBJ1-1; D gene uncertain. V was cut by 3 bases and J by 0 bases, with 5 bases left in between. In germline, CDR1 is LNHDA, CDR2 SQIVND (reference sequence). The CDR3 loop spans 13 amino acids. DNA for the CDR3: TGTGCCAGTAGTATCTCTTTGAACACTGAAGCTTTCTTT. Its protein product is CASSISLNTEAFF.

Remarks on this clone: This sample also contains other DNA sequences that code for the same CDR3. J is TRBJ2-3 and V is TRBV27; no reliable D call. With 3 bases removed from V and 3 bases from J, the gap between germline ends came to 7 bases. Germline values: CDR1 MNHEY, CDR2 SMNVEV (reference sequence). This CDR3 is built from 13 residues. CDR3 coding DNA: TGTGCCAGCAGTTTTCTCGGAACAGATACGCAGTATTTT. As protein: CASSFLGTDTQYF.

This chain joins TRBV28 and TRBJ2-1; D is undetermined. The CDR3 sequence is 10 residues long. Germline V gene lookup returns CDR1 MDHEN and CDR2 SYDVKM. CDR3 region: CASASVGLFF. The CDR3 DNA sequence: TGTGCGTCGGCATCCGTTGGGCTGTTCTTC.

The J gene is TRBJ1-2, the V gene TRBV5-4; 10 nucleotides agree with TRBD1. Germline V lookup: CDR1 SGHNT, CDR2 YYREEE (reference sequence). The junction had 7 bases not matched to a gene; V was cut back by 4 bases and J by 4 bases. This CDR3 spans 15 amino acids. The CDR3 reads CASSLGTGEVYGYTF. The DNA for the CDR3 is TGTGCCAGCAGCCTAGGGACAGGGGAAGTCTATGGCTACACCTTC.

V usage is TRBV29-1 and J usage is TRBJ2-3, with 14 bases matching TRBD2. Germline V gene lookup returns CDR1 SQVTM and CDR2 ANQGSEA. The CDR3 totals 17 residues. Trimming took 2 bases from V and 4 from J; bases not matched to a gene: 8. Here the CDR3 DNA reads TGCAGCGTTGAACACGGGACTAGCGGGAGAGAGGCAGATACGCAGTATTTT. Its protein product is CSVEHGTSGREADTQYF.

This clone was counted a single time. The gene calls are TRBV7-9 and TRBJ1-2; TRBD1 aligns across 9 bases. CDR1 and CDR2 from the germline V gene are SEHNR and FQNEAQ (reference sequence). V dropped 3 bases and J dropped 4; count of bases not matched to a gene: 9. This CDR3 has 16 residues. The DNA for the CDR3 is TGTGCCAGCAGCTTCTCCGGGACAGGGATTCCCTATGGCTACACCTTC. Its translation: CASSFSGTGIPYGYTF.

The CDR3 is CASSQDLAGVSYNEQFF. CDR3 coding DNA: TGTGCCAGCAGCCAAGATTTAGCGGGAGTATCCTACAATGAGCAGTTCTTC. The chain is built from TRBV14 and TRBJ2-1; TRBD2 agrees at 9 bases. The CDR3 runs 17 residues. Germline lookup yields CDR1 SGHDN and CDR2 FVKESK. V dropped 0 bases and J dropped 1; count of bases not matched to a gene: 4.

The chain uses TRBV29-1 and TRBJ2-1; 10 nucleotides match TRBD2. Germline-derived CDR1 and CDR2 are SQVTM and ANQGSEA. V dropped 1 base and J dropped 4; count of bases not matched to a gene: 16. The CDR3 is made up of 19 amino acids. Written as DNA, the CDR3 is TGCAGCGTTGAAGGGGGAGGTAGCGGGAGGATCGGGCTATACAATGAGCAGTTCTTC. Encoded protein: CSVEGGGSGRIGLYNEQFF.